The 2 T cell receptor beta chains below were found in one sample sequenced in a study of T cell repertoires in cytomegalovirus infection. These receptors' targets are unknown. MiXCR was run by TCRdb on the reads, yielding one entry per CDR3 protein. Seen here are some 71,000 distinct CDR3 sequences, more than 25% observed once, and the top ten hold 59%. Specimen: CD8+ T cells from cultured PBMCs, collected from culture after CMV antigen stimulation. The receptor set was obtained from a human donor in good health (CMV status not recorded). Some clones in this sample may be carry-over from other donors' samples.

Details on this clonotype: This may arise from a read error, as a much more abundant clone is one base away. The rearrangement joins TRBV5-1 to TRBJ2-1; 13 bases align to TRBD2. Germline-derived CDR1 and CDR2 are SGHRS and YFSETQ. This CDR3 comprises 18 residues. In DNA, the CDR3 is TGCGCCAGCAGCGAACACCAGTCCGGGACTAGCGGGAACAATCAGCAGTTCTTC. This gives the protein CASSEHQSGTSGNNQQFF.

Ten or more counts support this clonotype. The rearrangement links TRBV7-9 to TRBJ2-1, with D possibly matching TRBD2 (5 bases). V gave up 5 bases and J gave up 7 bases, with 18 bases separating them. The germline gives CDR1 SEHNR, CDR2 FQNEAQ (reference sequence). CDR3 length: 15 amino acids. The CDR3 loop is CASSPTGLQPNEQFF. CDR3 DNA sequence: TGTGCCAGCAGCCCCACCGGACTTCAGCCGAATGAGCAGTTCTTC.